This passage covers 29 T cell receptor beta chains from one sample sequenced in a study of CD8 T cells in ankylosing spondylitis. TCRdb ran MiXCR on the 5' RACE reads and lists one entry per CDR3 protein. The sample records about 190,000 distinct CDR3 sequences, under 15% being singletons. The sequenced sample was blood, either unsorted or a sorted T cell fraction (not recorded which). All receptors derive from a female donor with ankylosing spondylitis or in good health (not recorded which).

This clonotype was counted a few times. CDR3 DNA: TGTGCCAGCAGTCCGGGATACCAAGAGACCCAGTACTTC. It codes for CASSPGYQETQYF. The V gene is TRBV12-3 or TRBV12-4, the J gene TRBJ2-5; a possible D gene is TRBD2 (5 bases). The ends were cut back, 5 bases at V and 0 bases at J, with 7 bases in the middle. This CDR3 is 13 amino acids long.

This clonotype was counted ten times or more. The chain has TRBV28 and TRBJ1-2; 7 bases fit TRBD1. Germline V gives CDR1 MDHEN, CDR2 SYDVKM. This CDR3 spans 15 amino acids. Losses at the gene ends were 7 bases for V and 2 bases for J; bases not matched to a gene: 10. CDR3 nucleotides: TGTGCCAGCACCCTTGGAGGGGGCGCGAACTATGGCTACACCTTC. This codes for CASTLGGGANYGYTF.

This clonotype was detected many times. The genes are TRBV5-1 and TRBJ2-2, with D possibly being TRBD1 or TRBD2 (5 bases each). Deletions cut 4 bases from V and 1 base from J, with 8 bases between. CDR1 is SGHRS and CDR2 is YFSETQ in the germline V gene. This CDR3 comprises 14 residues. The CDR3 sequence: CASSRDGNTGELFF. CDR3 coding DNA: TGCGCCAGCAGCCGGGACGGGAACACCGGGGAGCTGTTTTTT. Together with reference TRBV5-1 and TRBJ2-2, the CDR3 gives the full variable domain: KAGVTQTPRYLIKTRGQQVTLSCSPISGHRSVSWYQQTPGQGLQFLFEYFSETQRNKGNFPGRFSGRQFSNSRSEMNVSTLELGDSALYLCASSRDGNTGELFFGEGSRLTVL.

This clonotype showed up many times. The V gene is TRBV30, the J gene TRBJ1-5; D call uncertain. Trimming pared 1 base from V and 4 bases from J, leaving 8 bases between. Germline values: CDR1 GTSNPN, CDR2 SVGIG (reference sequence). The CDR3 is made up of 13 amino acids. For the CDR3, the DNA is TGTGCCTGGAGTGCTTTTGTAAATCAGCCCCAGCATTTT. Protein: CAWSAFVNQPQHF.

This clonotype has ten or more counts. The CDR3 coding sequence is TGTGCCAGCAGTTCCCGGACAGGGGAGGGCACTGAAGCTTTCTTT. Its protein is CASSSRTGEGTEAFF. V gene TRBV12-3 or TRBV12-4 combines with J gene TRBJ1-1; 9 positions match TRBD1. The junction had 7 bases not matched to a gene; V was cut back by 4 bases and J by 4 bases. The CDR3 has 15 amino acids.

The genes are TRBV5-1 and TRBJ2-1, with a possible D match to TRBD1 (6 bases). Trimming took off 5 bases at V and 7 bases at J, with 19 bases between the two ends. The CDR3 totals 15 residues. Germline CDR1 reads SGHRS; CDR2 reads YFSETQ. CDR3 amino acids: CASRLTGIPGNEQFF. The DNA of the CDR3 is TGCGCCAGCAGGCTGACAGGCATCCCTGGGAATGAGCAGTTCTTC.

Only a few counts were recorded for this clonotype. This chain links TRBV5-4 with TRBJ2-7, with D maybe TRBD2 (6 bases). This CDR3 is built from 15 residues. Trimming cost V 3 bases and J 4 bases, with 17 bases left between them. Germline V gene data show CDR1 as SGHNT and CDR2 as YYREEE (reference sequence). The DNA for the CDR3 is TGTGCCAGCAGCTCTCGGTGGGGAGGCGGTTACGAGCAGTACTTC. Translation gives CASSSRWGGGYEQYF. Full variable domain (outside the CDR3, taken from reference TRBV5-4 and TRBJ2-7): ETGVTQSPTHLIKTRGQQVTLRCSSQSGHNTVSWYQQALGQGPQFIFQYYREEENGRGNFPPRFSGLQFPNYSSELNVNALELDDSALYLCASSSRWGGGYEQYFGPGTRLTVT.

The V call is TRBV5-5, the J call TRBJ2-7, with D possibly called TRBD1 or TRBD2 (6 bases each). This CDR3 is built from 15 residues. V was clipped by 2 bases and J by 5 bases, with 17 bases between them. Germline CDR1 reads SGHKS; CDR2 reads YYEKEE (reference sequence). In DNA form, the CDR3 reads TGTGCCAGCAGCTTCCTAGGGGGGTTAGGAGACGAGCAGTACTTC. This encodes CASSFLGGLGDEQYF.

This clonotype was counted at least ten times. The chain recombines TRBV15 with TRBJ1-2; 7 nucleotides align to TRBD1. The germline V gene has CDR1 LNHNV and CDR2 YYDKDF (reference sequence). CDR3 length equals 14 residues. V gave up 0 bases and J gave up 4 bases; unmatched junction bases: 2. The CDR3 DNA follows: TGTGCCACCAGCAGAGATGCAGGGGGCTATGGCTACACCTTC. The encoded protein is CATSRDAGGYGYTF.

This clonotype has more than one count but fewer than ten. Just one base apart from a much larger clone, this may be a read error. This rearrangement joins TRBV7-9 to TRBJ2-7; weak D call: TRBD2 (5 bases). CDR3 length: 14 residues. V lost 4 bases and J 2 bases, leaving 12 bases between the germline ends. Germline CDR1 is SEHNR and CDR2 is FQNEAQ (reference sequence). The CDR3 is CASSSTPEAYEQYF. The CDR3 coding sequence is TGTGCCAGCAGCTCGACTCCGGAGGCCTACGAGCAGTACTTC. Full variable domain (rest looked up from reference TRBV7-9 and TRBJ2-7): DTGVSQNPRHKITKRGQNVTFRCDPISEHNRLYWYRQTLGQGPEFLTYFQNEAQLEKSRLLSDRFSAERPKGSFSTLEIQRTEQGDSAMYLCASSSTPEAYEQYFGPGTRLTVT.

The chain combines TRBV7-3 with TRBJ2-7; D is undetermined. This CDR3 is 15 amino acids long. Germline V gene data show CDR1 as SGHTA and CDR2 as FQGTGA. Trimming took off 1 base at V and 4 bases at J, with 14 bases between the two ends. CDR3 residues: CASSLRSDNVYEQYF. The CDR3 nucleotides read TGTGCCAGCAGCTTAAGGTCCGACAACGTTTACGAGCAGTACTTC.

This clonotype came up many times. The chain carries TRBV4-3 and TRBJ1-5; D gene uncertain. Germline V lookup: CDR1 LGHNA, CDR2 YSLEER. This CDR3 has 14 residues. V lost 1 base and J 7 bases, leaving 11 bases between the germline ends. CDR3: CASSQGNNGQPQHF. CDR3 bases: TGCGCCAGCAGCCAAGGAAACAACGGCCAGCCCCAGCATTTT.

The rearrangement links TRBV29-1 to TRBJ1-3; 7 nucleotides align to TRBD1. This CDR3 has 13 amino acids. The V gene end was trimmed by 4 bases and the J gene end by 2 bases; junction bases not matched to a gene: 2. Germline V gene lookup returns CDR1 SQVTM and CDR2 ANQGSEA. This CDR3 is CSVGQGAGNTIYF. Written as DNA, the CDR3 is TGCAGCGTTGGACAGGGCGCTGGAAACACCATATATTTT.

This clonotype came up many times. The CDR3 nucleotides are TGTGCCAGCAGTAGGACAGCGGCCTACGGTAATGAAAAACTGTTTTTT. It yields the protein CASSRTAAYGNEKLFF. The chain links TRBV27 to TRBJ1-4, with TRBD1 as a possible D gene (6 bases). CDR1 is MNHEY, CDR2 SMNVEV, per germline (reference sequence). The CDR3 spans 16 residues. Trimming took 5 bases from V and 4 from J, leaving 17 bases between them.

The rearrangement joins TRBV12-3 or TRBV12-4 to TRBJ2-1; 7 nucleotides align to TRBD2. This CDR3 has 14 residues. V lost 2 bases and J lost 8; bases outside the gene matches: 6. CDR3 protein: CASSLRRERHEQFF. The CDR3 region has the DNA TGTGCCAGCAGTTTACGGCGGGAGCGGCATGAGCAGTTCTTC.

This clonotype was found many times. V usage is TRBV12-3 or TRBV12-4 and J usage is TRBJ1-2, with 7 bases aligning to TRBD1. This CDR3 is built from 14 residues. Germline trimming cut 7 bases from V and 8 bases from J; bases unmatched to any gene: 13. The CDR3 coding sequence is TGTGCCAGCACTACTAAGGGACAGAGATCCGGCTACACCTTC. It yields the protein CASTTKGQRSGYTF.

This clonotype came up many times. The chain has TRBV29-1 and TRBJ1-4; the D is unclear. The V gene's germline CDR1 is SQVTM and CDR2 ANQGSEA. The CDR3 sequence is 13 residues long. V dropped 7 bases and J dropped 0 bases, with 9 bases sitting between them. For the CDR3, the DNA is TGCAGCGCCGGGAAAGCAACTAATGAAAAACTGTTTTTT. Amino acid sequence: CSAGKATNEKLFF.

At least ten counts were recorded for this clonotype. The chain couples TRBV2 to TRBJ2-2; D gene ambiguous. CDR1 and CDR2 from the germline V gene are SNHLY and FYNNEI. The CDR3 runs 14 residues. V dropped 7 bases and J dropped 5 bases, with 14 bases sitting between them. CDR3 in DNA: TGTGCCAGCAACGGGCCCTCTGTAACCGGGGAGCTGTTTTTT. Protein: CASNGPSVTGELFF.

The genes are TRBV6-5 and TRBJ1-5; TRBD1 matches at 7 bases. Germline CDR1 reads MNHEY; CDR2 reads SVGAGI. V shed 2 bases and J 15 bases; nucleotides not matched to a gene: 16. CDR3 length: 15 amino acids. The CDR3 reads CASSYTAGTDHLRHF. For the CDR3, the DNA is TGTGCCAGCAGTTACACTGCCGGGACAGATCATCTTCGGCATTTT.

This clonotype was detected only a few times. The chain links TRBV12-3 or TRBV12-4 to TRBJ2-7, with D unresolved. V was cut by 2 bases and J by 4 bases, with 15 bases left in between. The CDR3 covers 15 residues. DNA of the CDR3: TGTGCCAGCAGTTTACCCCCTCGGCACCTTTACGAGCAGTACTTC. Translating it yields CASSLPPRHLYEQYF.

This clonotype was seen ten or more times. The rearrangement links TRBV5-1 to TRBJ2-7, with no clear D. V was clipped by 0 bases and J by 10 bases, with 8 bases between them. Germline V gives CDR1 SGHRS, CDR2 YFSETQ. The CDR3 extends over 11 amino acids. The CDR3: CASSLAGFQYF. The DNA of the CDR3 is TGCGCCAGCAGCTTGGCGGGTTTTCAGTACTTC.

The chain employs TRBV7-3 and TRBJ2-5, with a possible D match to TRBD2 (5 bases). The CDR3 is 13 amino acids. CDR1 SGHTA and CDR2 FQGTGA come from the germline V gene. V lost 0 bases to trimming and J lost 5 bases, with 7 bases between them. The CDR3 coding sequence is TGTGCCAGCAGCTTAACCCCGGGGGAGACCCAGTACTTC. This codes for CASSLTPGETQYF.

The rearrangement joins TRBV20-1 to TRBJ2-5; 12 bases match TRBD1. This CDR3 has 16 amino acids. The germline CDR1 and CDR2 sequences are DFQATT and SNEGSKA (reference sequence). Trimming cost V 0 bases and J 1 base; bases outside gene matches: 3. CDR3 in amino acids: CSARDGDRGLQETQYF. CDR3 in DNA: TGCAGTGCTAGAGACGGGGACAGGGGGCTCCAAGAGACCCAGTACTTC.

There are many counts of this clonotype. The gene calls are TRBV6-5 and TRBJ1-6; 9 positions agree with TRBD1. V lost 0 bases to trimming and J lost 7 bases; unmatched junction nucleotides: 4. Germline V lookup: CDR1 MNHEY, CDR2 SVGAGI. This CDR3 is built from 16 residues. Written as DNA, the CDR3 is TGTGCCAGCAGTTACTCGAGGACAGGGGAAAATTCACCCCTCCACTTT. As protein: CASSYSRTGENSPLHF.

Ten or more counts support this clonotype. The chain employs TRBV4-3 and TRBJ2-5, with 7 bases identical to TRBD2. Germline trimming cut 1 base from V and 5 bases from J; bases unmatched to any gene: 7. Germline V CDR1 and CDR2: LGHNA, YSLEER. This CDR3 comprises 15 residues. The CDR3 nucleotides read TGCGCCAGCAGCCAAGGAGGAACGGGAGGTGAGACCCAGTACTTC. As protein: CASSQGGTGGETQYF.

V usage is TRBV7-7 and J usage is TRBJ2-3; 7 nucleotides align to TRBD1. This CDR3 contains 15 residues. Losses at the gene ends were 6 bases for V and 1 base for J; bases not matched to a gene: 7. Per germline, CDR1 SSHAT and CDR2 FNYEAQ (reference sequence). The CDR3 bases are TGTGCCAGCAGACCCGGGACAGAGCGCACAGATACGCAGTATTTT. Its translation: CASRPGTERTDTQYF.

Ten or more counts support this clonotype. The rearrangement links TRBV6-1 to TRBJ1-1, with D maybe TRBD1 (6 bases). The germline V gene has CDR1 MNHNS and CDR2 SASEGT. There are 14 residues in the CDR3. V was clipped by 6 bases and J by 1 base, with 12 bases between them. Here the CDR3 DNA reads TGTGCCAGCAGGATACAGGGCCAGAACACTGAAGCTTTCTTT. It yields the protein CASRIQGQNTEAFF.

The chain joins TRBV4-3 to TRBJ2-7; D is unclear. The CDR3 totals 15 residues. Trimming left V 9 bases short and J 0 bases short, with 18 bases between. Looked up from germline, CDR1 is LGHNA and CDR2 is YSLEER. CDR3 sequence reads: CASSSVAQSSYEQYF. The CDR3 nucleotides are TGCGCCAGTAGCTCCGTTGCGCAGTCCTCCTACGAGCAGTACTTC.

Remarks on this clonotype: This may stem from a read error, because a much larger clone lies one nucleotide away. The rearrangement uses TRBV5-1 and TRBJ2-2; 9 bases line up with TRBD2. Trimming cost V 3 bases and J 4 bases; bases outside gene matches: 7. CDR1 and CDR2 from the germline V gene are SGHRS and YFSETQ. The CDR3 sequence is 16 residues long. As DNA, the CDR3 is TGCGCCAGCAGCTCTTATAGCGGGAGTTCCACCGGGGAGCTGTTTTTT. The encoded protein is CASSSYSGSSTGELFF.